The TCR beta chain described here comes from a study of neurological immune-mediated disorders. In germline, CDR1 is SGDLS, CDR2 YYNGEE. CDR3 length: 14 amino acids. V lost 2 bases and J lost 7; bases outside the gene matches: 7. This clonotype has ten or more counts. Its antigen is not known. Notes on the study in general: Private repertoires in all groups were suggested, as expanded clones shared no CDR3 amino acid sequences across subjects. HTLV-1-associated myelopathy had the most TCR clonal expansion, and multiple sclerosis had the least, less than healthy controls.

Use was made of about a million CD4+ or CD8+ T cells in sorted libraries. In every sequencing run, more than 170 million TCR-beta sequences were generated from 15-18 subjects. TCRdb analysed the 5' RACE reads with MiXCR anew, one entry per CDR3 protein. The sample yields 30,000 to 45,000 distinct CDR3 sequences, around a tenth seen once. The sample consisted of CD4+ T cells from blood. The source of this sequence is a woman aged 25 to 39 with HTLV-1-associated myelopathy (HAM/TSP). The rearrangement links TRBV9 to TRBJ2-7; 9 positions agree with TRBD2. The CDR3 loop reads CASSVLPSGEEQYF. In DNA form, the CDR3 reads TGTGCCAGCAGCGTGTTGCCTAGCGGGGAAGAGCAGTACTTC.